This T cell receptor (beta chain) was found in a study of early T cells in non-severe SARS-CoV-2 infection. cDNA molecules, individually, were tagged with unique molecular identifiers. TCRdb independently ran MiXCR on the 5' RACE reads; one entry per CDR3 protein. The sample has about 34,000 distinct CDR3 sequences, about 5.7% seen once. Concerning this clonotype itself: Its antigen is still unknown.

The study's findings and limits: Matching with VDJdb favored anti-spike CD8 responses (missing private and CD4 specificities).

CDR3 length: 16 residues. Germline CDR1 reads LGHDT; CDR2 reads YNNKEL (reference sequence). Deletions cut 1 base from V and 0 bases from J, with 10 bases between. This chain uses TRBV3-1 with TRBJ2-1; possible D gene TRBD2, 7 bases. This receptor was taken from an adult who was a healthcare worker with PCR-confirmed SARS-CoV-2 infection or an uninfected control (not recorded which). The specimen sequenced was whole blood. The CDR3 DNA reads as TGTGCCAGCAGCCAAGGGAGGGGGGGCTCCTACAATGAGCAGTTCTTC. It encodes CASSQGRGGSYNEQFF.